Listed below are T cell receptor beta chains from one sample, sequenced in a study of T cell responses to AZD1222 COVID-19 vaccine. Profiling relied on immunoSEQ multiplex PCR, and the TCRdb table lists in-frame clones only, not all of them. The data contain about 130,000 clones, approximately 93% of them singletons. The sequences come from peripheral blood, collected on day 0 of AZD1222 vaccination. The receptors here all came from an adult in good health. CDR3s include the opening cysteine and the closing phenylalanine or tryptophan. The D gene is left open where the match is weak. The size entry is marked missing in some rows and otherwise reads once, few, many or a size class.

.	.	TRBV5-3	TRBJ1-2	CAPRAAPGNYGYTF	TGTGCCCCTCGTGCAGCCCCCGGTAACTATGGCTACACCTTC
TRBD1	.	TRBV27	TRBJ2-3	CASSRTGAGDTQYF	TGTGCCAGCAGTCGGACAGGGGCAGGAGATACGCAGTATTTT
.	.	TRBV7-2	TRBJ1-2	CASSLDRTSVLYGYTF	TGTGCCAGCAGCTTAGATAGGACATCCGTTTTGTATGGCTACACCTTC
.	.	TRBV27	TRBJ2-1	CASSLWGGVSEQFF	TGTGCCAGCAGTTTATGGGGCGGGGTGAGTGAGCAGTTCTTC
.	.	TRBV6-5	TRBJ2-7	CASSPTRSSYEQYF	TGTGCCAGCAGTCCTACACGAAGCTCCTACGAGCAGTACTTC
TRBD1	.	TRBV6-2/TRBV6-3	TRBJ1-6	CASSPGGENSPLHF	TGTGCCAGCAGTCCAGGGGGCGAGAATTCACCCCTCCACTTT
.	.	TRBV19	TRBJ1-2	CASSIGPSSSGYGYTF	TGTGCCAGTAGTATAGGACCCTCATCCTCGGGCTATGGCTACACCTTC
.	once	TRBV18	TRBJ1-1	CASSPRGHDTEAFF	TGTGCCAGCTCACCACGGGGGCATGACACTGAAGCTTTCTTT
.	.	TRBV5-4	TRBJ1-3	CASSGMDSSSGNTIYF	TGTGCCAGCAGCGGGATGGACAGTAGCTCTGGAAACACCATATATTTT
TRBD1	.	TRBV30	TRBJ1-1	CAWSSKRDSTEAFF	TGTGCCTGGAGCTCTAAGAGGGACAGCACTGAAGCTTTCTTT
TRBD1	.	TRBV5-1	TRBJ1-4	CASSSGDRGNEKLFF	TGCGCCAGTTCCTCCGGGGACAGGGGTAATGAAAAACTGTTTTTT
.	.	TRBV11-3	TRBJ1-6	CASSLAVDSPLHF	TGTGCCAGCAGCTTAGCAGTAGACTCACCCCTCCACTTT
.	.	TRBV19	TRBJ1-1	CASSLAGLMNTEAFF	TGTGCCAGTAGTCTGGCAGGCTTGATGAACACTGAAGCTTTCTTT
.	.	TRBV10-1	TRBJ1-1	CASSERIGGTEAFF	TGCGCCAGCAGTGAGAGGATCGGTGGCACTGAAGCTTTCTTT
.	once	TRBV7-9	TRBJ1-6	CASSLAEPLHF	TGTGCCAGCAGCTTAGCCGAGCCCCTCCACTTT
.	.	TRBV28	TRBJ1-5	CASSSVNQPQHF	TGTGCCAGCAGTTCGGTGAATCAGCCCCAGCATTTT
.	.	TRBV11-2	TRBJ2-2	CASSPGWTGELFF	TGTGCCAGCAGCCCCGGTTGGACCGGGGAGCTGTTTTTT
.	.	TRBV9	TRBJ1-1	CASSGSGTEAFF	TGTGCCAGCAGCGGCTCCGGCACTGAAGCTTTCTTT
.	.	TRBV19	TRBJ2-1	CASSSTGRSYNEQFF	TGTGCCAGTAGTAGTACAGGACGATCCTACAATGAGCAGTTCTTC
.	.	TRBV5-1	TRBJ1-5	CASSLDGLNQPQHF	TGCGCCAGCAGCTTGGATGGCCTGAATCAGCCCCAGCATTTT
.	once	TRBV9	TRBJ1-2	CASSVEPGARYYGYTF	TGTGCCAGCAGCGTAGAACCGGGGGCGAGATACTATGGCTACACCTTC
.	.	TRBV15	TRBJ2-1	CATSSGRWSEQFF	TGTGCCACCAGCAGTGGACGGTGGAGTGAGCAGTTCTTC
TRBD1	.	TRBV19	TRBJ1-4	CASSPRDRGNEKLFF	TGTGCCAGTAGTCCCAGGGACAGAGGAAATGAAAAACTGTTTTTT
.	.	TRBV3-1/TRBV3-2	TRBJ2-7	CASSQEERYEQYF	TGTGCCAGCAGCCAAGAAGAGCGCTACGAGCAGTACTTC
.	.	TRBV7-3	TRBJ1-1	CASSLTPNTEAFF	TGTGCCAGCAGCCTGACCCCGAACACTGAAGCTTTCTTT
TRBD1	.	TRBV3-1/TRBV3-2	TRBJ2-2	CASSGTGSNTGELFF	TGTGCCAGCAGCGGGACAGGATCGAACACCGGGGAGCTGTTTTTT
TRBD1	.	TRBV4-1	TRBJ1-1	CASSLGLQGVNTEAFF	TGCGCCAGCAGCCTGGGGCTACAGGGGGTGAACACTGAAGCTTTCTTT
.	once	TRBV7-9	TRBJ2-1	CASSSSRSSYNEQFF	TGTGCCAGCAGCTCTTCTAGGAGCTCCTACAATGAGCAGTTCTTC
TRBD1	.	TRBV9	TRBJ1-1	CASGTGGRNTEAFF	TGTGCCAGCGGAACAGGGGGCAGGAACACTGAAGCTTTCTTT
TRBD1	once	TRBV10-3	TRBJ1-1	CAISERGPAEAFF	TGTGCCATCAGTGAGAGGGGGCCCGCTGAAGCTTTCTTT
.	.	TRBV6-5	TRBJ2-7	CASSYGTGIEQYF	TGTGCCAGCAGTTACGGCACAGGGATCGAGCAGTACTTC
TRBD1	.	TRBV10-3	TRBJ2-2	CAISESKTGVGGELFF	TGTGCCATCAGTGAGTCGAAGACAGGGGTTGGCGGGGAGCTGTTTTTT
.	.	TRBV7-2	TRBJ1-1	CASSYQTSDTEAFF	TGTGCCAGCAGCTATCAAACGAGCGACACTGAAGCTTTCTTT
.	.	TRBV2	TRBJ1-5	CASSVGRNQPQHF	TGTGCCAGCAGTGTGGGGCGGAATCAGCCCCAGCATTTT
.	.	TRBV7-9	TRBJ1-6	CASSLMSQENSPLHF	TGTGCCAGCAGCTTAATGTCTCAGGAAAATTCACCCCTCCACTTT
TRBD1	once	TRBV11-2	TRBJ1-1	CASIDRGRYTEAFF	TGTGCCAGCATCGACAGGGGGCGATACACTGAAGCTTTCTTT
TRBD1	.	TRBV4-2	TRBJ1-2	CASSQVVLTGGGYTF	TGTGCCAGCAGCCAAGTTGTATTGACAGGGGGTGGCTACACCTTC
.	few	TRBV25-1	TRBJ1-3	CASSLPAGNTIYF	TGTGCCAGCAGCCTCCCGGCTGGAAACACCATATATTTT
.	.	TRBV2	TRBJ1-6	CASSPSTPLHF	TGTGCCAGCAGCCCCTCCACTCCCCTCCACTTT
.	once	TRBV25-1	TRBJ2-7	CASAEGYEQYF	TGTGCCAGCGCCGAAGGATATGAGCAGTACTTC
TRBD1	.	TRBV7-2	TRBJ1-2	CASSDPTGGWGGYTF	TGTGCCAGCAGCGATCCGACAGGGGGATGGGGTGGCTACACCTTC
TRBD1	.	TRBV6-5	TRBJ1-5	CASTAGQGSNQPQHF	TGTGCCAGCACCGCGGGACAGGGGAGCAATCAGCCCCAGCATTTT
TRBD1	.	TRBV6-1	TRBJ2-2	CASSEVGTGRGRTRELFF	TGTGCCAGCAGTGAAGTGGGGACAGGGCGGGGTAGGACCAGGGAGCTGTTTTTT
TRBD1	.	TRBV5-3	TRBJ1-4	CARSPGTANEKLFF	TGTGCCAGAAGCCCCGGGACAGCTAATGAAAAACTGTTTTTT
TRBD1	few	TRBV29-1	TRBJ2-7	CSVLGQGTSYEQYF	TGCAGCGTACTGGGACAGGGGACGTCCTACGAGCAGTACTTC
.	.	TRBV5-8	TRBJ1-1	CASSIVREAFF	TGTGCCAGCAGCATTGTTCGGGAGGCTTTCTTT
.	few	TRBV5-6	TRBJ1-6	CASSLDSPGNSPLHF	TGTGCCAGCAGCTTGGATTCGCCAGGAAATTCACCCCTCCACTTT
.	.	TRBV6-1	TRBJ2-4	CASSEALGRSGVNIQYF	TGTGCCAGCAGTGAAGCGCTGGGCAGAAGTGGCGTAAACATTCAGTACTTC
.	.	TRBV2	TRBJ1-2	CASSVSIYGYTF	TGTGCCAGCAGTGTCTCAATCTATGGCTACACCTTC
TRBD2	.	TRBV19	TRBJ2-1	CASSILRGGEQFF	TGTGCCAGTAGTATACTCCGCGGGGGTGAGCAGTTCTTC
.	.	TRBV6-5	TRBJ2-2	CASSPSPGELFF	TGTGCCAGCAGTCCCTCGCCCGGGGAGCTGTTTTTT
.	once	TRBV6-5	TRBJ1-3	CASAANSGNTIYF	TGTGCCAGCGCAGCCAACTCTGGAAACACCATATATTTT
.	.	TRBV4-1	TRBJ1-2	CASSHEMTYKIGYTF	TGCGCCAGCAGCCATGAGATGACGTACAAAATAGGCTACACCTTC
.	.	TRBV6-1	TRBJ2-7	CASSEEGWQEYYEQYF	TGTGCCAGCAGTGAAGAGGGTTGGCAGGAGTACTACGAGCAGTACTTC